This TCR beta chain is drawn from a study of T cells in Graves' hyperthyroidism and ophthalmopathy. For the study at large: Once the initial diagnosis was made, peripheral blood was obtained before any treatment.

The CDR3 regions of TCR beta were amplified from RNA transcripts. HTBI primers were used for first-round RT-PCR of the TCR CDR3. One entry per CDR3 protein, called by TCRdb with MiXCR from the multiplex PCR reads. The data contain hundreds of thousands of distinct CDR3 sequences, more than 15% of them singletons. This clonotype was seen a handful of times. The sample was blood. The sequence came from a woman aged 18-35 years with Graves' ophthalmopathy.

As DNA, the CDR3 is TGTGCCAGCAGTTTGGAGACAGGGGACGTCGAGACCCAGTACTTC. Protein product: CASSLETGDVETQYF. The rearrangement joins TRBV28 to TRBJ2-5, with TRBD1 identical over 8 bases. The CDR3 consists of 15 residues. The V segment lost 3 bases and the J segment 5 bases; nucleotides outside the gene matches: 8. CDR1 and CDR2 (germline): MDHEN, SYDVKM.